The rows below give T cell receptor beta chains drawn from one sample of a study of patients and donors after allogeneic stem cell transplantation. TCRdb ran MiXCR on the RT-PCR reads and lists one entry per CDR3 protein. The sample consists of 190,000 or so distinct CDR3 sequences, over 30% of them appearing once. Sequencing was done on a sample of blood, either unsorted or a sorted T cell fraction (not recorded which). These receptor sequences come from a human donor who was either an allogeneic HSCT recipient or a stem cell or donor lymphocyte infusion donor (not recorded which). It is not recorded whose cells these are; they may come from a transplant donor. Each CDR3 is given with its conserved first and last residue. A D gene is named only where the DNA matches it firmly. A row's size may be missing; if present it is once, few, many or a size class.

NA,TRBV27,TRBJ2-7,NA,CASSFSGSANEQYF,TGTGCCAGCAGTTTTTCAGGGTCTGCCAACGAGCAGTACTTC
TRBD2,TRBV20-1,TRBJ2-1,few,CSASLVTSGASNEQFF,TGCAGTGCTAGTCTGGTGACTAGCGGGGCTTCCAATGAGCAGTTCTTC
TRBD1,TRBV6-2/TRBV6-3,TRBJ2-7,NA,CASSYLGTGPHYEQYF,TGTGCCAGCAGTTACCTGGGGACAGGGCCTCACTACGAGCAGTACTTC
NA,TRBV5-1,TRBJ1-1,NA,CASSLSTGNTEAFF,TGCGCCAGCAGCTTGTCTACAGGGAACACTGAAGCTTTCTTT
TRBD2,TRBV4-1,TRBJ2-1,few,CASSRAGGYNEQFF,TGCGCCAGCAGCCGGGCGGGGGGGTACAATGAGCAGTTCTTC
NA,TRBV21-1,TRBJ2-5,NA,CASSKAGGGAQETQYF,TGTGCCAGCAGCAAAGCGGGCGGGGGGGCCCAAGAGACCCAGTACTTC
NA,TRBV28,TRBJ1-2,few,CASSPAGVYGYTF,TGTGCCAGCAGTCCGGCAGGGGTCTATGGCTACACCTTC
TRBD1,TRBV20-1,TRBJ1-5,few,CSARGRTGHQPQHF,TGCAGTGCTAGAGGAAGGACAGGGCATCAGCCCCAGCATTTT
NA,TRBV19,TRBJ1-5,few,CASNPTSYSNQPQHF,TGTGCCAGTAACCCGACAAGTTATAGCAATCAGCCCCAGCATTTT
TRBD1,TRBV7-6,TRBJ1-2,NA,CASSSNYRGKRGYGYTF,TGTGCCAGCAGCTCCAACTACAGGGGCAAAAGGGGCTATGGCTACACCTTC
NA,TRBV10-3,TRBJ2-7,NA,CAISDRGGLVYEQYF,TGTGCCATCAGTGACAGGGGGGGCTTGGTCTACGAGCAGTACTTC
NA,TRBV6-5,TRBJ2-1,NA,CATRHLDEQFF,TGTGCCACACGCCATTTGGATGAGCAGTTCTTC
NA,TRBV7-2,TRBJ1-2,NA,CASSLVGGRGYGYTF,TGTGCCAGCAGCTTAGTCGGGGGTCGTGGCTATGGCTACACCTTC
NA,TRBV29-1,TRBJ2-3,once,CSVEDRMADTQYF,TGCAGCGTTGAAGACCGCATGGCAGATACGCAGTATTTT
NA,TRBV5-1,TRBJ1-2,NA,CASSWAQGFDGYTF,TGCGCCAGCAGCTGGGCTCAGGGATTTGATGGCTACACCTTC
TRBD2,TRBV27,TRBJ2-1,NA,CASSLVAGGYNEQFF,TGTGCCAGCAGTTTAGTGGCGGGGGGATACAATGAGCAGTTCTTC
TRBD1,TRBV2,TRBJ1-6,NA,CASSEQGQSNSPLHF,TGTGCCAGCAGTGAACAGGGACAGAGCAATTCACCCCTCCACTTC
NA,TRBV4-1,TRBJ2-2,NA,CASSPVGNRAYDTGELFF,TGCGCCAGCAGCCCCGTCGGAAACAGGGCTTACGACACCGGGGAGCTGTTTTTT
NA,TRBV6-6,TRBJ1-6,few,CASSYGPRHNSPLHF,TGTGCCAGCAGTTACGGCCCTCGACATAATTCACCCCTCCACTTT
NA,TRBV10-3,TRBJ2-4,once,CATGRDRDIQYF,TGTGCCACCGGGAGGGACAGGGACATTCAGTACTTC